This entry lists 30 T cell receptor beta chains sequenced from one sample in a study of fetal regulatory T cell absence and autoimmunity. Sequenced by immunoSEQ multiplex PCR; TCRdb stores in-frame clones only, minus some. The sample includes more than 85,000 clones, about two thirds of them seen just once. The specimen was pancreas tissue. The receptors were gathered from a male donor with IPEX syndrome.

The chain has TRBV4-1 and TRBJ2-3, with 7 bases identical to TRBD2. Germline V lookup: CDR1 MGHRA, CDR2 YSYEKL. The CDR3 has 15 amino acids. With V trimmed by 3 bases and J by 6 bases, 9 bases remained unmatched. The CDR3: CASSQVGGREDTQYF. In DNA, the CDR3 is TGCGCCAGCAGCCAGGTGGGCGGGAGAGAGGATACGCAGTATTTT.

The rearrangement uses TRBV7-8 and TRBJ2-5, with D perhaps matching TRBD2 (5 bases). Trimming removed 5 bases from V and 2 bases from J, with 21 bases in between. This CDR3 contains 17 residues. Germline CDR1 reads SGHVS; CDR2 reads FQNEAQ. The CDR3 nucleotides are TGTGCCAGCAGCCCGAAAGTGTGGAGCGGACCACAAGAGACCCAGTACTTC. Protein: CASSPKVWSGPQETQYF.

The genes are TRBV2 and TRBJ2-5, with 9 bases that match TRBD2. CDR1 and CDR2 from the germline V gene are SNHLY and FYNNEI. This CDR3 contains 15 residues. The V segment lost 1 base and the J segment 4 bases; nucleotides outside the gene matches: 4. DNA of the CDR3: TGTGCCAGCAGTGAAGAGCAGCGGGGGGCAGAGACCCAGTACTTC. Translation gives CASSEEQRGAETQYF.

This chain uses TRBV1 with TRBJ2-3; the table calls TRBD2, which could not be checked here. TRBV1 represents a pseudogene. CDR3 length: 18 residues. CDR3 nucleotide sequence: TGCACCAGCAGCCAATCCAGACTTGGCGGGAGTAGGACAGATACGCAGTATTTT. Its translation: CTSSQSRLGGSRTDTQYF.

This rearrangement joins TRBV5-6 to TRBJ1-5, with D hard to call. The CDR3 has 13 amino acids. The ends were cut back, 1 base at V and 7 bases at J, with 9 bases in the middle. Germline lookup yields CDR1 SGHDT and CDR2 YYEEEE. The DNA for the CDR3 is TGTGCCAGCAGCTTGTCTCTCAGACAGCCCCAGCATTTT. Residues: CASSLSLRQPQHF. The full variable domain, with the rest looked up from reference TRBV5-6 and TRBJ1-5, is DAGVTQSPTHLIKTRGQQVTLRCSPKSGHDTVSWYQQALGQGPQFIFQYYEEEERQRGNFPDRFSGHQFPNYSSELNVNALLLGDSALYLCASSLSLRQPQHFGDGTRLSIL.

V usage is TRBV11-2 and J usage is TRBJ1-2; D uncertain. Trimming left V 3 bases short and J 8 bases short, with 7 bases between. The CDR3 runs to 11 residues. Germline V gives CDR1 SGHAT, CDR2 FQNNGV. The CDR3 spells CASSFGSGYTF. The CDR3 DNA is TGTGCCAGCAGCTTCGGGTCCGGCTACACCTTC.

The chain combines TRBV6-5 with TRBJ1-1, with D tentatively TRBD1 (5 bases). V gave up 0 bases and J gave up 11 bases, with 10 bases separating them. CDR1 is MNHEY and CDR2 is SVGAGI in the germline V gene. The CDR3 has 12 amino acids. The CDR3 spells CASSYSQGRAFF. The CDR3 DNA follows: TGTGCCAGCAGTTACTCCCAGGGACGGGCTTTCTTT.

The rearrangement links TRBV11-3 to TRBJ1-1, with a possible D match to TRBD1 (6 bases). The germline gives CDR1 SGHNT, CDR2 YENEEA. This CDR3 has 12 amino acids. Trimming stripped 4 bases from V and 3 bases from J, with 6 bases between. The DNA of the CDR3 is TGTGCCAGCAGCTCAGGGGACACTGAAGCTTTCTTT. This codes for CASSSGDTEAFF. Drawing the rest from reference TRBV11-3 and TRBJ1-1, the complete variable domain is EAGVVQSPRYKIIEKKQPVAFWCNPISGHNTLYWYLQNLGQGPELLIRYENEEAVDDSQLPKDRFSAERLKGVDSTLKIQPAELGDSAVYLCASSSGDTEAFFGQGTRLTVV.

The CDR3 protein is CSVRAGGPRFPYEQYF. DNA of the CDR3: TGCAGCGTGCGAGCGGGGGGGCCTCGATTCCCCTACGAGCAGTACTTC. The V and J genes are TRBV29-1 and TRBJ2-7; TRBD2 aligns across 10 bases. Germline-derived CDR1 and CDR2 are SQVTM and ANQGSEA. The CDR3 contains 16 residues. The V and J ends lost 6 bases and 2 bases, in that order; junction bases with no gene match: 13.

This clone came up a few times. The rearrangement uses TRBV2 and TRBJ2-7, with D perhaps matching TRBD1 (6 bases). V gave up 0 bases and J gave up 3 bases, with 15 bases separating them. The germline V gene encodes CDR1 SNHLY and CDR2 FYNNEI. This CDR3 has 16 residues. CDR3 in amino acids: CASSEAPRDNFYEQYF. The CDR3 DNA is TGTGCCAGCAGTGAAGCTCCCCGGGACAATTTCTACGAGCAGTACTTC. The full variable domain, its missing parts supplied by reference TRBV2 and TRBJ2-7, is EPEVTQTPSHQVTQMGQEVILRCVPISNHLYFYWYRQILGQKVEFLVSFYNNEISEKSEIFDDQFSVERPDGSNFTLKIRSTKLEDSAMYFCASSEAPRDNFYEQYFGPGTRLTVT.

V is TRBV19 and J is TRBJ2-6, with 8 bases that match TRBD1. This CDR3 is built from 15 residues. Germline assignment: CDR1 LNHDA and CDR2 SQIVND (reference sequence). V was pared by 10 bases and J by 3 bases, with 8 bases of the junction left unmatched. The CDR3 region has the DNA TGTGCCACCCGTTCCAGGGGGCGTGGGGCCAACGTCCTGACTTTC. Translating it yields CATRSRGRGANVLTF.

V and J are TRBV6-5 and TRBJ2-7; TRBD2 might be the D (7 bases). Germline lookup yields CDR1 MNHEY and CDR2 SVGAGI. The CDR3 consists of 14 residues. The V end lost 2 bases, the J end lost 2 bases, and 10 bases lay between the germline ends. This chain's CDR3 is CASSYGGATYEQYF. CDR3 coding DNA: TGTGCCAGCAGTTACGGGGGGGCCACCTACGAGCAGTACTTC.

Only a few counts were recorded for this clone. The rearrangement joins TRBV30 to TRBJ1-3, with D hard to call. Germline values: CDR1 GTSNPN, CDR2 SVGIG (reference sequence). V lost 3 bases and J lost 2, with 8 bases in between. The CDR3 runs to 13 residues. In DNA form, the CDR3 reads TGTGCCTGGAGGCAGTGGGCTGGAAACACCATATATTTT. Its protein is CAWRQWAGNTIYF.

The chain joins TRBV5-5 to TRBJ2-6, with no clear D. V was cut by 7 bases and J by 0 bases, with 11 bases left in between. This CDR3 is 15 amino acids long. The V gene's germline CDR1 is SGHKS and CDR2 YYEKEE (reference sequence). CDR3: CASGLFISGANVLTF. CDR3 DNA sequence: TGTGCCAGCGGCCTTTTCATCTCTGGGGCCAACGTCCTGACTTTC.

This chain uses TRBV15 with TRBJ2-7, with TRBD2 matching 10 bases. V was pared by 3 bases and J by 7 bases, with 6 bases of the junction left unmatched. Germline V gene data show CDR1 as LNHNV and CDR2 as YYDKDF (reference sequence). The CDR3 runs 14 residues. CDR3 loop: CATSRSGGAREQYF. CDR3 sequence (DNA): TGTGCCACCAGCAGGAGCGGGGGGGCGAGAGAGCAGTACTTC.

The chain recombines TRBV15 with TRBJ1-4; D unresolved. The germline gives CDR1 LNHNV, CDR2 YYDKDF (reference sequence). The ends were cut back, 2 bases at V and 3 bases at J, with 7 bases in the middle. The CDR3 extends over 14 amino acids. CDR3 bases: TGTGCCACCAGCAGATGGGCGCCTAATGAAAAACTGTTTTTT. Encoded protein: CATSRWAPNEKLFF.

The J gene is TRBJ2-1, the V gene TRBV9, with 10 nucleotides matching TRBD1. V lost 0 bases and J lost 3; bases outside the gene matches: 0. This CDR3 is 15 amino acids long. CDR1 is SGDLS, CDR2 YYNGEE, per germline. The DNA of the CDR3 is TGTGCCAGCAGCGTAGGGACAGGGGGCTACAATGAGCAGTTCTTC. This encodes CASSVGTGGYNEQFF.

The rearrangement links TRBV5-1 to TRBJ2-3, with unresolved D. V shed 0 bases and J shed 0 bases, with 8 bases lying between them. Germline V gene data show CDR1 as SGHRS and CDR2 as YFSETQ. This CDR3 comprises 15 residues. The CDR3 DNA follows: TGCGCCAGCAGCTTGGAGATAGGTAGCACAGATACGCAGTATTTT. Its protein is CASSLEIGSTDTQYF.

The rearrangement links TRBV19 to TRBJ2-1, with 11 bases identical to TRBD2. The CDR3 spans 15 residues. V shed 7 bases and J 5 bases; nucleotides not matched to a gene: 7. Germline CDR1 LNHDA, CDR2 SQIVND (reference sequence). The DNA of the CDR3 is TGTGCCAGTAAGAGAGTACTAGCGGGAGACAATGAGCAGTTCTTC. It codes for CASKRVLAGDNEQFF.

This chain uses TRBV5-1 with TRBJ1-1; 8 bases are shared with TRBD1. V was clipped by 3 bases and J by 5 bases; unmatched bases: 3. CDR3 size: 13 residues. Per germline, CDR1 SGHRS and CDR2 YFSETQ. CDR3 sequence reads: CASSSGGRTEAFF. The CDR3 nucleotides are TGCGCCAGCAGCTCAGGGGGCAGGACTGAAGCTTTCTTT.

This clone showed up just a few times. This chain connects TRBV5-1 to TRBJ2-1, with D possibly matching TRBD2 (6 bases). The CDR3 loop spans 15 amino acids. V lost 5 bases and J lost 5, with 17 bases in between. CDR1 and CDR2 (germline): SGHRS, YFSETQ. CDR3 loop: CASREGRLSDNEQFF. The CDR3 DNA reads TGCGCCAGCAGGGAGGGGCGGCTCTCGGACAATGAGCAGTTCTTC.

This clone occurred a few times. The gene calls are TRBV30 and TRBJ2-6; TRBD2 agrees at 10 bases. Germline V gene sequence: CDR1 GTSNPN, CDR2 SVGIG (reference sequence). V shed 2 bases, J shed 3 bases, and the junction held 7 bases outside the gene matches. The CDR3 is made up of 17 amino acids. The CDR3 is CAWSRAGGPSGANVLTF. CDR3 sequence (DNA): TGTGCCTGGAGTCGAGCGGGAGGGCCTAGTGGGGCCAACGTCCTGACTTTC.

V gene TRBV7-2 combines with J gene TRBJ2-3; D gene ambiguous. V was shortened by 4 bases and J by 0 bases, with 2 bases between the two germline ends. The CDR3 is 12 amino acids. From germline, CDR1 is SGHTA and CDR2 FQGNSA. The CDR3 DNA sequence: TGTGCCAGCAGCTCTAGCACAGATACGCAGTATTTT. Translating it yields CASSSSTDTQYF.

This chain uses TRBV6-1 with TRBJ1-5; 8 bases are shared with TRBD1. The junction had 0 bases not matched to a gene; V was cut back by 6 bases and J by 2 bases. This CDR3 spans 13 amino acids. CDR1 is MNHNS and CDR2 is SASEGT in the germline V gene. CDR3 residues: CASRGQGNQPQHF. CDR3 nucleotide sequence: TGTGCCAGCAGGGGACAGGGCAATCAGCCCCAGCATTTT.

This clone was counted a few times. The V and J genes are TRBV2 and TRBJ2-7, with D unclear. The CDR3 consists of 14 residues. Trimming removed 6 bases from V and 3 bases from J, with 15 bases in between. Germline V lookup: CDR1 SNHLY, CDR2 FYNNEI. The CDR3 DNA follows: TGTGCCAGCAGGCACTCCCCCAGTGGCTACGAGCAGTACTTC. Protein: CASRHSPSGYEQYF. Full variable domain (rest looked up from reference TRBV2 and TRBJ2-7): EPEVTQTPSHQVTQMGQEVILRCVPISNHLYFYWYRQILGQKVEFLVSFYNNEISEKSEIFDDQFSVERPDGSNFTLKIRSTKLEDSAMYFCASRHSPSGYEQYFGPGTRLTVT.

This clone has just a few counts. J is TRBJ2-1 and V is TRBV27; the D is unclear. V shed 1 base and J shed 6 bases, with 4 bases lying between them. Germline loops: CDR1 MNHEY, CDR2 SMNVEV (reference sequence). The CDR3 runs 12 residues. The chain's CDR3 is CASSLWGNEQFF. The CDR3 nucleotides read TGTGCCAGCAGTTTATGGGGCAATGAGCAGTTCTTC.

The CDR3 reads CASSLAMGGAEQYF. The CDR3 DNA follows: TGTGCCAGCAGCTTAGCGATGGGAGGGGCCGAGCAGTACTTC. This chain links TRBV7-9 with TRBJ2-7, with 7 bases aligning to TRBD2. The CDR3 sequence is 14 residues long. Germline V CDR1 and CDR2: SEHNR, FQNEAQ (reference sequence). J gave up 6 bases and V 0 bases, and 5 bases lay outside the gene matches. The variable domain in full, completed from reference TRBV7-9 and TRBJ2-7, reads DTGVSQNPRHKITKRGQNVTFRCDPISEHNRLYWYRQTLGQGPEFLTYFQNEAQLEKSRLLSDRFSAERPKGSFSTLEIQRTEQGDSAMYLCASSLAMGGAEQYFGPGTRLTVT.

The chain has TRBV7-9 and TRBJ1-2; TRBD1 matches 7 bases. The CDR3 contains 14 residues. Germline V gene data show CDR1 as SEHNR and CDR2 as FQNEAQ (reference sequence). Trimming at V came to 1 base and at J to 4 bases, leaving 3 bases not matched to a gene. DNA of the CDR3: TGTGCCAGCAGCTTAGAAACAGGGGTCTATGGCTACACCTTC. Its translation is CASSLETGVYGYTF.

This clone was observed a single time. The chain is built from TRBV7-6 and TRBJ1-2, with TRBD1 matching over 8 bases. V shed 2 bases, J shed 4 bases, and the junction held 9 bases outside the gene matches. Looked up from germline, CDR1 is SGHVS and CDR2 is FNYEAQ. This CDR3 is 16 amino acids long. The DNA of the CDR3 is TGTGCCAGCAGCTTAACGGGAACAGGGGGAGTCTATGGCTACACCTTC. Its protein is CASSLTGTGGVYGYTF.

This clone occurred a few times. The CDR3 protein is CASRLYPDRGGTEAFF. As DNA, the CDR3 is TGTGCCAGCAGGCTTTACCCGGACAGGGGGGGCACTGAAGCTTTCTTT. The chain is built from TRBV5-4 and TRBJ1-1, with 10 bases fitting TRBD1. This CDR3 is 16 amino acids long. Germline V gene sequence: CDR1 SGHNT, CDR2 YYREEE (reference sequence). The J segment lost 4 bases and the V segment lost 5 bases, leaving 11 bases of the junction unmatched.